This TCR beta chain stems from a study of T cells in Graves' hyperthyroidism and ophthalmopathy. The CDR3 is made up of 13 amino acids. CDR1 and CDR2 from the germline V gene are LNHDA and SQIVND (reference sequence). V shed 3 bases and J shed 3 bases, with 8 bases lying between them. RNA transcripts were the template for amplifying TCR beta CDR3 regions. The HTBI primer set drove a first-round RT-PCR of the TCR CDR3. TCRdb redid the calling of the multiplex PCR reads with MiXCR, one entry per CDR3 protein. The sample has around 25,000 distinct CDR3 sequences, roughly 49% seen once; the top ten hold roughly 26%.

The receptor was derived from a woman between 35 and 50 years old with Graves' hyperthyroidism that later progressed to Graves' ophthalmopathy. Material: blood. The chain recombines TRBV19 with TRBJ1-2; tentative D call: TRBD1 (6 bases). CDR3 loop: CASSIRQDYGYTF. CDR3 sequence (DNA): TGTGCCAGTAGTATCAGACAGGACTATGGCTACACCTTC.